In this sample, the clone carrying this T cell receptor beta chain turned up once. Sequencing used immunoSEQ multiplex PCR; TCRdb keeps in-frame clones, though not all of them. The table shows some 350,000 clones, with 74% occurring only once. The CDR3 has 15 residues. V gave up 3 bases and J gave up 6 bases; unmatched junction bases: 5. Germline V gene data show CDR1 as SGHRS and CDR2 as YFSETQ. This specimen comes from a study of shared clonotypes between healthy human individuals. Study details: CD4 naive and CD4 memory each took three plates per donor, while CD8 naive took two and CD8 memory one.

The rearrangement joins TRBV5-1 to TRBJ2-1, with TRBD2 matching 11 bases. The source material was memory CD4+ T cells sorted from blood. Specified subset: CD45RA-negative fraction. This TCR was recovered from a man aged 25-45 years in good health. CDR3 in DNA: TGCGCCAGCAGCTCTCGACTAGCGGGGCCCAATGAGCAGTTCTTC. As protein: CASSSRLAGPNEQFF.